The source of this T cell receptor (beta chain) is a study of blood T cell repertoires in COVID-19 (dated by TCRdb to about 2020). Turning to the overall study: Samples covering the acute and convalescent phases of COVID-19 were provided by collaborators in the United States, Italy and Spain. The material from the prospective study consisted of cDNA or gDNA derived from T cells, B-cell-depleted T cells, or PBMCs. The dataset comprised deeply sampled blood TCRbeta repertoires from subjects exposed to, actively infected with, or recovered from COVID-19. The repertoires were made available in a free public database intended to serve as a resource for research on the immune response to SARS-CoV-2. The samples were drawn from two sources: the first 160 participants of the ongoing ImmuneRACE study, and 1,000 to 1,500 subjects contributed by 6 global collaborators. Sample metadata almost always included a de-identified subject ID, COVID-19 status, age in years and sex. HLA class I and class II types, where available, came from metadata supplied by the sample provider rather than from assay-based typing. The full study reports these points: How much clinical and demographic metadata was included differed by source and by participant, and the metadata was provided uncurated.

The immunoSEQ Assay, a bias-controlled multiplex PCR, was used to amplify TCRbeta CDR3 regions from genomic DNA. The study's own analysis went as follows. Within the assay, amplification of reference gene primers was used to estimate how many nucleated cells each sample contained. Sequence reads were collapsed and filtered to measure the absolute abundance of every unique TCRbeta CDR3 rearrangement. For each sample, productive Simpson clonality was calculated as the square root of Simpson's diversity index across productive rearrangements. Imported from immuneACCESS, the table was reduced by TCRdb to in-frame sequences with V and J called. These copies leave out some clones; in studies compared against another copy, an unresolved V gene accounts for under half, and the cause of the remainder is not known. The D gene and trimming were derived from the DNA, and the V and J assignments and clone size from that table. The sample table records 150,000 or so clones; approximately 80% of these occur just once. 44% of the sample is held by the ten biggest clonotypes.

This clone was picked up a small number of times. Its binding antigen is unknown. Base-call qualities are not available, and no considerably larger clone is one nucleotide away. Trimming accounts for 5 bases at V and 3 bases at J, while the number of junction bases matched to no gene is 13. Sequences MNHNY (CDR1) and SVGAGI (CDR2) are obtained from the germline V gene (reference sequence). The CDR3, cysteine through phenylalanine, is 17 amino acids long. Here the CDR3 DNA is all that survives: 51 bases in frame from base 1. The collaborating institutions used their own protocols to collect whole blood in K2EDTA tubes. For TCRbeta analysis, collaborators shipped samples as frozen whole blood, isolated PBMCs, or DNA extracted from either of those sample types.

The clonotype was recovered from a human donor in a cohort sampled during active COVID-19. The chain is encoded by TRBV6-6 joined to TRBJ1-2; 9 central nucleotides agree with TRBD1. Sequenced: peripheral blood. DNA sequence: TGTGCCAGCAGTCCCAACGCCGGACAGGGGACCTACTATGGCTACACCTTC. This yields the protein CASSPNAGQGTYYGYTF.